This TCR beta chain was sequenced during a study of T cell repertoires in cytomegalovirus infection. TCRdb analysed the reads with MiXCR anew, one entry per CDR3 protein. Of around 770,000 distinct CDR3 sequences listed, approximately 32% are singletons. With respect to this clonotype: The antigen remains unidentified.

The TCR originated in a human donor in good health (CMV status not recorded). Some clones in this sample may be carry-over from other donors' samples. This specimen consisted of cultured CD8+ T cells from PBMCs, obtained from culture after CMV antigen stimulation.

CDR3 in DNA: TGCAGTGCTAGAGATCTAGGGGGCTATCAGCCCCAGCATTTT. Its translation is CSARDLGGYQPQHF. V usage is TRBV20-1 and J usage is TRBJ1-5; the match to TRBD1 covers 7 bases. V shed 0 bases, J shed 5 bases, and the junction held 4 bases outside the gene matches. The CDR3 is 14 residues long. Germline CDR1 is DFQATT and CDR2 is SNEGSKA (reference sequence).